The clone carrying this TCR beta chain was recorded a few times. Its antigen is undetermined. The junction does not match germline at one end; this may be a read error. It was patients with CD8+CD57+ cell expansion by flow cytometry who were chosen for sequencing. There were no patients without severe acquired aplastic anemia. The source of the sample is a study of CD8+CD57+ T cells in acquired aplastic anemia. Study information: Yields of DNA that came from sorted CD4+ and CD8+ cells averaged approximately 3.5 ug.

Points from the study as a whole: Patients had approximately 30 CD8+ CDR3 sequences in common with controls (the shared set).

The template used for profiling TCR beta VDJ and CDR3 was genomic DNA. TCRdb redid the calling of the reads with MiXCR, one entry per CDR3 protein. The sample consists of approximately 130,000 distinct CDR3 sequences, about 60% of them appearing once. Sequencing was done on a sample of sorted CD4+, CD8+, or CD8+CD57+ T cells (not recorded which) from PBMCs. This TCR derives from a human donor with aplastic anemia.

The CDR3 bases are TGTGCTAGCAGCCTTGGGGTTACTTCTTCGCAGTATTTT. It codes for CASSLGVTSSQYF. The J gene is TRBJ2-3, the V gene TRBV7-7; no firm D call. The CDR3 totals 13 residues. Per the germline V gene, CDR1 is SSHAT and CDR2 is FNYEAQ (reference sequence).